A selection of T cell receptor beta chains follows, all from one sample in a study of cytomegalovirus exposure and HLA in healthy donors. Repertoires were generated with immunoSEQ multiplex PCR, while TCRdb's copy carries only in-frame clones and drops some. The sample lists some 99,000 clones, 60% to 75% occurring once. The specimen sequenced was PBMCs. The receptors here all came from a female donor in good health and CMV-seronegative. The CDR3 runs from the conserved cysteine through the conserved F or W. The D gene is left open where the match is weak. Rows give clone size only sometimes, using once, few, many, or a class for an expanded clone.

cdr3_nt	cdr3_aa	clone_size	j_call	d_call	v_call
TGTGCCAGCAGCTTAGTGAGGCTACAGGGAAGGACCTACAATGAGCAGTTCTTC	CASSLVRLQGRTYNEQFF	NA	TRBJ2-1	NA	TRBV11-3
TGTGCCAGCAGTCCAGGGTTGGGTAATCAGCCCCAGCATTTT	CASSPGLGNQPQHF	NA	TRBJ1-5	NA	TRBV2
TGCAGTGGTAAGGAGAGCTACGAGCAGTACTTC	CSGKESYEQYF	once	TRBJ2-7	NA	TRBV20-1
TGTGCCATCGATGACAGGGGGGGACAGAATCAGCCCCAGCATTTT	CAIDDRGGQNQPQHF	NA	TRBJ1-5	TRBD1	TRBV10-3
TGTGCCAGCAGTCCTACTAGCGGGAGTGTCAATGAGCAGTTCTTC	CASSPTSGSVNEQFF	NA	TRBJ2-1	TRBD2	TRBV2
TGTGCCAGCAGTGAAGACAACTCTGGGGCCAACGTCCTGACTTTC	CASSEDNSGANVLTF	medium-sized	TRBJ2-6	NA	TRBV6-4
TGTGCCAGTAGCTCCATGCGGGGACAGGGGGCGGATACGCAGTATTTT	CASSSMRGQGADTQYF	NA	TRBJ2-3	TRBD1	TRBV19
TGTGCCAGCAGCCAGGGCACTGAAGCTTTCTTT	CASSQGTEAFF	few	TRBJ1-1	NA	TRBV28
TGCGCCAGCAGTCCTCAGCGGGGGACCAGGGATGAGCAGTTCTTC	CASSPQRGTRDEQFF	NA	TRBJ2-1	TRBD2	TRBV10-2
TGTGCCAGCAGCACTCGGGACAGGGGTTTGAATCAGCCCCAGCATTTT	CASSTRDRGLNQPQHF	NA	TRBJ1-5	TRBD1	TRBV7-8
TGTGCCAGTAGTATACAAGGGACAGTATATGGCTACACCTTC	CASSIQGTVYGYTF	few	TRBJ1-2	TRBD1	TRBV19
TGTGCCAGCAGCCGACAGGGGGCGGATGAAGCTTTCTTT	CASSRQGADEAFF	NA	TRBJ1-1	TRBD1	TRBV5-4
TGTGCCAGCAGTCACCGACAGGGGAAAAACATTCAGTACTTC	CASSHRQGKNIQYF	few	TRBJ2-4	TRBD1	TRBV28
TGCGCCAGCAGCCAAGATCCCCAGACAGGGGGCAGTCTGCCCCAGCATTTT	CASSQDPQTGGSLPQHF	NA	TRBJ1-5	TRBD1	TRBV4-3
TGCGCCAGCAGCTTGTCCAGTAGCACAGATACGCAGTATTTT	CASSLSSSTDTQYF	NA	TRBJ2-3	NA	TRBV5-1
TGTGCCAGCAGCTTCGGACAGGGCTCCTACGAGCAGTACTTC	CASSFGQGSYEQYF	NA	TRBJ2-7	TRBD1	TRBV7-9
TGTGCCAGCAGCTTAGGCCTACGAGGGGGCTGGGGCACTGAAGCTTTCTTT	CASSLGLRGGWGTEAFF	NA	TRBJ1-1	TRBD1	TRBV13
TGTGCCAGCTCCGGAGGGGGCACAGATACGCAGTATTTT	CASSGGGTDTQYF	NA	TRBJ2-3	NA	TRBV18
TGTGCCAGCAGCTACCCTAGGACTAGCGGGGGGGCCATCAATGAGCAGTTCTTC	CASSYPRTSGGAINEQFF	few	TRBJ2-1	TRBD2	TRBV7-9
TGTGCCTGGAGTGTACGAGGGAATTCACCCCTCCACTTT	CAWSVRGNSPLHF	few	TRBJ1-6	NA	TRBV30
TGTGCCAGCAGCTTAGGGGGCGGGGGCAATCAGCCCCAGCATTTT	CASSLGGGGNQPQHF	NA	TRBJ1-5	NA	TRBV7-2
TGTGCCGCCCACTACGCAGAGACCCAGTACTTC	CAAHYAETQYF	NA	TRBJ2-5	NA	TRBV6-1
TGTGCCAGCAGCGGTGTGGGACAGGACTACGAGCAGTACTTC	CASSGVGQDYEQYF	NA	TRBJ2-7	TRBD1	TRBV7-6
TGTGCCAGCCTCTCCCGGGAGACCCAGTACTTC	CASLSRETQYF	NA	TRBJ2-5	NA	TRBV2
TGTGCCAGCACCCCCAGGGGTTCGACGGATTCACCCCTCCACTTT	CASTPRGSTDSPLHF	NA	TRBJ1-6	NA	TRBV2
TGTGCCAGCAAAGCTCTAGCCAAAAACATTCAGTACTTC	CASKALAKNIQYF	NA	TRBJ2-4	NA	TRBV2
TGCGCCAGCAGCCAAGTTTGTCGGGACAGGGACGCTGAAGCTTTCTTT	CASSQVCRDRDAEAFF	NA	TRBJ1-1	TRBD1	TRBV4-3
TGTGCCAGCAGCTCTACAGGAGGGGACCCCTACGAGCAGTACTTC	CASSSTGGDPYEQYF	NA	TRBJ2-7	NA	TRBV28